This T cell receptor (beta chain) is drawn from a study of control samples from healthy donors and cancer patients. Clones were sequenced by immunoSEQ multiplex PCR, and TCRdb holds only the in-frame ones, with some missing. The data hold under 150,000 clones, with 70% to 90% observed a single time. The TCR sequence derives from a woman between 65 and 79 years old in good health. Sequencing used blood.

The CDR3 DNA is TGTGCCAGTAGTCCAGGGTGGGGGGAGACCCAGTACTTC. Protein product: CASSPGWGETQYF. The J gene is TRBJ2-5, the V gene TRBV19; the D gene could be TRBD1 or TRBD2 (5 bases each). Germline CDR1 reads LNHDA; CDR2 reads SQIVND (reference sequence). This CDR3 has 13 amino acids. With 5 bases removed from V and 5 bases from J, the gap between germline ends came to 12 bases.